What follows describes a single T cell receptor beta chain. Its target is unknown. This sample was included in a study of cytomegalovirus exposure and HLA in healthy donors. Study results and caveats: A later analysis showed HLA-associated TCR beta chains outstripping equally common others in clonal expansion. A previous analysis found most TCR beta V segments productive roughly 90% or roughly 30% of the time. Most TCR sequences showed up rarely, but some public TCRs showed up in many donors.

CDR3 length equals 15 residues. Germline V CDR1 and CDR2: WNHNN, SYGVQD (reference sequence). V shed 0 bases and J shed 1 base, with 9 bases lying between them. The PCR contained 60 Vbeta and 13 Jbeta primers. Assay used: immunoSEQ multiplex PCR; TCRdb lists only in-frame clones, some missing. Of some 150,000 clones in the sample, roughly 68% are singletons; the top ten hold about 4.5%. This TCR was recovered from a man aged 55 to 70 in good health and CMV-seronegative. The sample consisted of PBMCs. V is TRBV10-1 and J is TRBJ1-1; a possible D gene is TRBD1 (6 bases). CDR3 nucleotides: TGCGCCAGCAGTGAGTCAGGGGGGGCGAACACTGAAGCTTTCTTT. Translating gives CASSESGGANTEAFF.